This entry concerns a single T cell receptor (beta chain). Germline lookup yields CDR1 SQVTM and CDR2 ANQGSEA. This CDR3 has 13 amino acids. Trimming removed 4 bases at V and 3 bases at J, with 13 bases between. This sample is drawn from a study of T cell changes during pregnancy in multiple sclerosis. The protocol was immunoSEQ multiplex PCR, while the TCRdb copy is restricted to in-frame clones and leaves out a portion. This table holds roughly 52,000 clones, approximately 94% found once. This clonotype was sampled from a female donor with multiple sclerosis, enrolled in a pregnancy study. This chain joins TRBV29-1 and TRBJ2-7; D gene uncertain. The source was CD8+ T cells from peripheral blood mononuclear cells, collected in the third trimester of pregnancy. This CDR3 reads CSVGLLDNYEQYF. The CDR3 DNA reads TGCAGCGTTGGCCTCCTCGACAACTACGAGCAGTACTTC.